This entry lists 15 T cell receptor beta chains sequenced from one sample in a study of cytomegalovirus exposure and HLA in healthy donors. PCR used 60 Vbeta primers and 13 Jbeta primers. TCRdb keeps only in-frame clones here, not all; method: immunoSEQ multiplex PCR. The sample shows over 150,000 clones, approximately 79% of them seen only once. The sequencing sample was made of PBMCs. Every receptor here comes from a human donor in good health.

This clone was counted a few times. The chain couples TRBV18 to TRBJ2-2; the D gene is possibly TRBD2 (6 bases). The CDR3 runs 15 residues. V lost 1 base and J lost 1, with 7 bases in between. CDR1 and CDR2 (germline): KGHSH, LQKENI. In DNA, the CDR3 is TGTGCCAGCTCACCACTGCGGGAGAACACCGGGGAGCTGTTTTTT. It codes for CASSPLRENTGELFF.

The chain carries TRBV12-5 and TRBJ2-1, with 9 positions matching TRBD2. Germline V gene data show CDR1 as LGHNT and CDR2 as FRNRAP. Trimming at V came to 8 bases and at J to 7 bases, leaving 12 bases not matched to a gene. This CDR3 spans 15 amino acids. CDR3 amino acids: CASSPEVAGANEQFF. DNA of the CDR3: TGTGCTAGTTCCCCGGAGGTAGCGGGGGCAAATGAGCAGTTCTTC.

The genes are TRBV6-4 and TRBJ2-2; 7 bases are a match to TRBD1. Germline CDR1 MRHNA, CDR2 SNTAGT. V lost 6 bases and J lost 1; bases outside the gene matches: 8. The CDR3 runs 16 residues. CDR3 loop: CASSYGDRLNTGELFF. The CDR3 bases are TGTGCCAGCAGCTACGGGGACAGACTGAACACCGGGGAGCTGTTTTTT.

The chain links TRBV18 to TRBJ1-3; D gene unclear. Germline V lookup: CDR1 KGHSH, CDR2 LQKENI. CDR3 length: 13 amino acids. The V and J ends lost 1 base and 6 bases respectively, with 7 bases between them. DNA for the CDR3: TGTGCCAGCTCACCACGCGCCCAAAACACCATATATTTT. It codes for CASSPRAQNTIYF.

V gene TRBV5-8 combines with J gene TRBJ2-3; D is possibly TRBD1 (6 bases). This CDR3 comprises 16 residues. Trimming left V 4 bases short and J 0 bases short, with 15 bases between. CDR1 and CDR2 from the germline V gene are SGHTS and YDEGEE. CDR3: CASSDYRDPSTDTQYF. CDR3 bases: TGTGCCAGCAGCGACTACAGGGACCCTAGCACAGATACGCAGTATTTT.

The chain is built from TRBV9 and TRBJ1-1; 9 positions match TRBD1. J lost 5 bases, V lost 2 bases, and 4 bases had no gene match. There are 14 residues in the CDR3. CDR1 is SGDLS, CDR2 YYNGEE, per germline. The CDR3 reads CASSVRDRVTEAFF. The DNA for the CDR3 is TGTGCCAGCAGCGTCCGGGACAGGGTGACTGAAGCTTTCTTT.

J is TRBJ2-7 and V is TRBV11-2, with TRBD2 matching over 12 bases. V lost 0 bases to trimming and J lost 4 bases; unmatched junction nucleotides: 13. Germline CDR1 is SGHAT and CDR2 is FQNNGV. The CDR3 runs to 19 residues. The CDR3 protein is CASSLEGLAGGPNLYEQYF. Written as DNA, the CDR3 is TGTGCCAGCAGCTTAGAAGGGCTAGCGGGGGGGCCAAATCTTTACGAGCAGTACTTC.

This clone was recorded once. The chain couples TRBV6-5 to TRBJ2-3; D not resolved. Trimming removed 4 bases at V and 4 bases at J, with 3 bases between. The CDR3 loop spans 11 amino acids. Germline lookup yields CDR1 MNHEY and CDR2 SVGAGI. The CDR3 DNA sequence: TGTGCCAGCAGTTCCTCAGATACGCAGTATTTT. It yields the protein CASSSSDTQYF.

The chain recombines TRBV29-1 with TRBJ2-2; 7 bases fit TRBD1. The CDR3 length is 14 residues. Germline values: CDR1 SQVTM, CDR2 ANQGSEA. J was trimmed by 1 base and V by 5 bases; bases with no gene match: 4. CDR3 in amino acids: CSVRGQMNTGELFF. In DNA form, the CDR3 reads TGCAGCGTTCGGGGACAGATGAACACCGGGGAGCTGTTTTTT.

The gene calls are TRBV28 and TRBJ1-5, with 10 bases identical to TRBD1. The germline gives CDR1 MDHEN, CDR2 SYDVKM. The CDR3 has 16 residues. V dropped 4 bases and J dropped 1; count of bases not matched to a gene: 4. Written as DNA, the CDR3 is TGTGCCAGCAGTTGGTTGGGACAGGGGAGCAATCAGCCCCAGCATTTT. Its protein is CASSWLGQGSNQPQHF.

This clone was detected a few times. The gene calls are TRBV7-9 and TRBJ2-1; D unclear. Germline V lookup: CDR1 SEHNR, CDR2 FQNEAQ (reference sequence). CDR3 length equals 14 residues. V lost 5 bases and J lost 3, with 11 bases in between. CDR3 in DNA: TGTGCCAGCAGCCGCCCAGGAATCTACAATGAGCAGTTCTTC. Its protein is CASSRPGIYNEQFF.

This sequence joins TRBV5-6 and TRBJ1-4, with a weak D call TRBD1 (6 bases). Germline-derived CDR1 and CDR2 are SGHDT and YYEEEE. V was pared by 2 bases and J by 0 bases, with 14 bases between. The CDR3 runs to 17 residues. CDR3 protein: CASSFSTGVATNEKLFF. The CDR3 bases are TGTGCCAGCAGCTTTTCGACAGGAGTCGCAACTAATGAAAAACTGTTTTTT. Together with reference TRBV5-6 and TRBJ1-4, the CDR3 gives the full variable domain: DAGVTQSPTHLIKTRGQQVTLRCSPKSGHDTVSWYQQALGQGPQFIFQYYEEEERQRGNFPDRFSGHQFPNYSSELNVNALLLGDSALYLCASSFSTGVATNEKLFFGSGTQLSVL.

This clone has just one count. DNA for the CDR3: TGCGCCAGCAGCCATTTGGGACTAGCGGTTTACCAAGAGACCCAGTACTTC. Protein sequence: CASSHLGLAVYQETQYF. V and J are TRBV4-3 and TRBJ2-5; 11 nucleotides line up with TRBD2. This CDR3 region has 17 residues. Germline CDR1 LGHNA, CDR2 YSLEER. V lost 3 bases, J lost 0 bases, and 6 bases stayed unmatched.

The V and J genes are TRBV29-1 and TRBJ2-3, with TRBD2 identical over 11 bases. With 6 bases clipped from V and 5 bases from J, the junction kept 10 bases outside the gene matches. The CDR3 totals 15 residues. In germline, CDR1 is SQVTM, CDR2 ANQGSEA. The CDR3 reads CSVRSTGTSGDTQYF. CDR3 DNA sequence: TGCAGCGTCAGAAGTACCGGGACTAGCGGAGATACGCAGTATTTT.

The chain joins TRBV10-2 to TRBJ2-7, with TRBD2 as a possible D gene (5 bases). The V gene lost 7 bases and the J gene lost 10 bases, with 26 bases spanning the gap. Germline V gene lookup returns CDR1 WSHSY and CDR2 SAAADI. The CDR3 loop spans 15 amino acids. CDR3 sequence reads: CASTYSVDRPGGQYF. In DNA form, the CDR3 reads TGCGCCAGCACTTACTCAGTTGACCGTCCTGGAGGTCAGTACTTC.